The 10 T cell receptor beta chains below all came from one sample that was sequenced in a study of human T cells and chemical hapten exposure. In TCRdb, the RACE reads were re-called with MiXCR into one record per CDR3 protein. The sample records approximately 79,000 distinct CDR3 sequences, 8.5% being singletons. Time point: pre-sensitization, week 0. Noted treatment: therapeutic diphenylcyclopropenone sensitization with weekly scalp DPC. Material: whole blood, obtained in connection with sensitization to the hapten diphenylcyclopropenone (DPC). The receptors stem from a man aged 35-49 years with alopecia areata. Some clones in this sample may be carry-over from other donors' samples.

This clonotype was seen many times. V usage is TRBV30 and J usage is TRBJ1-5; the match to TRBD1 covers 9 bases. CDR3 length: 21 residues. The V segment lost 1 base and the J segment 4 bases; nucleotides outside the gene matches: 23. Germline CDR1 is GTSNPN and CDR2 is SVGIG (reference sequence). The CDR3 region is CAWSESRWKGQGFNGNQPQHF. The CDR3 DNA sequence: TGTGCCTGGAGTGAATCCCGATGGAAGGGACAGGGTTTCAATGGGAATCAGCCCCAGCATTTT.

This clonotype was seen a few times. V is TRBV13 and J is TRBJ2-3, with 11 bases lining up with TRBD2. The V gene end was trimmed by 4 bases and the J gene end by 2 bases; junction bases not matched to a gene: 5. The CDR3 contains 16 residues. Germline V gene sequence: CDR1 PRHDT, CDR2 FYEKMQ (reference sequence). The CDR3 DNA is TGTGCCAGCAGCTGGGGGACTAGCGGACACACAGATACGCAGTATTTT. Translation gives CASSWGTSGHTDTQYF.

This clonotype was seen only a few times. The CDR3: CASSGSGIDTQYF. The DNA of the CDR3 is TGCGCCAGCAGTGGGTCAGGGATAGATACGCAGTATTTT. V is TRBV10-2 and J is TRBJ2-3; a weak D match, TRBD1 (5 bases). The ends were cut back, 4 bases at V and 5 bases at J, with 10 bases in the middle. This CDR3 is 13 amino acids long. Germline V lookup: CDR1 WSHSY, CDR2 SAAADI.

V is TRBV29-1 and J is TRBJ2-3, with 11 bases identical to TRBD2. Germline V gives CDR1 SQVTM, CDR2 ANQGSEA. Trimming at V came to 6 bases and at J to 4 bases, leaving 9 bases not matched to a gene. CDR3 length equals 15 residues. Here the CDR3 reads CSVATSGRGADTQYF. DNA of the CDR3: TGCAGCGTGGCAACTAGCGGGAGAGGCGCAGATACGCAGTATTTT.

This clonotype was detected ten times or more. CDR3 nucleotides: TGTGCCAGCAGCCTGGCAGCTCCCTTGGCTAGCGGGGCCTCTGGGGCCAACGTCCTGACTTTC. Translation: CASSLAAPLASGASGANVLTF. The chain employs TRBV5-6 and TRBJ2-6, with TRBD2 identical over 9 bases. The CDR3 has 21 residues. The V gene's germline CDR1 is SGHDT and CDR2 YYEEEE. J lost 0 bases, V lost 4 bases, and 17 bases had no gene match.

This clonotype was seen more than once but under ten times. This rearrangement joins TRBV11-2 to TRBJ2-3; 7 nucleotides match TRBD2. In germline, CDR1 is SGHAT, CDR2 FQNNGV. The V gene end was trimmed by 4 bases and the J gene end by 6 bases; junction bases not matched to a gene: 10. The CDR3 totals 15 residues. The chain's CDR3 is CASSSGLVIWDTQYF. CDR3 bases: TGTGCCAGCAGCTCTGGACTAGTCATATGGGATACGCAGTATTTT. Complete variable domain (other parts from reference TRBV11-2 and TRBJ2-3): EAGVAQSPRYKIIEKRQSVAFWCNPISGHATLYWYQQILGQGPKLLIQFQNNGVVDDSQLPKDRFSAERLKGVDSTLKIQPAKLEDSAVYLCASSSGLVIWDTQYFGPGTRLTVL.

At least ten counts were recorded for this clonotype. V usage is TRBV29-1 and J usage is TRBJ1-1; D is unresolved. The CDR3 spans 12 residues. The V and J ends lost 5 bases and 1 base respectively, with 8 bases between them. The germline gives CDR1 SQVTM, CDR2 ANQGSEA. The CDR3 DNA is TGCAGCGTTACAGCAGAGAACACTGAAGCTTTCTTT. It codes for CSVTAENTEAFF.

This clonotype showed up many times. This chain links TRBV24-1 with TRBJ2-5, with 7 bases fitting TRBD1. The length of the CDR3 is 13 residues. Germline assignment: CDR1 KGHDR and CDR2 SFDVKD. The V gene end was trimmed by 9 bases and the J gene end by 10 bases; junction bases not matched to a gene: 13. Here the CDR3 reads CATEGQMGSGQYF. DNA for the CDR3: TGTGCCACCGAGGGACAGATGGGAAGTGGCCAGTACTTC.

Ten or more counts support this clonotype. The V call is TRBV28, the J call TRBJ1-5; TRBD1 might be the D (6 bases). V lost 8 bases to trimming and J lost 9 bases, with 14 bases between them. This CDR3 has 12 residues. Per germline, CDR1 MDHEN and CDR2 SYDVKM. CDR3 DNA: TGTGCCAGCGGGGGACAATTCTCGCCCCAGCATTTT. It is translated as CASGGQFSPQHF.

This chain connects TRBV27 to TRBJ2-1; the match to TRBD1 covers 11 bases. The CDR3 covers 19 residues. Germline lookup yields CDR1 MNHEY and CDR2 SMNVEV (reference sequence). V dropped 3 bases and J dropped 8; count of bases not matched to a gene: 18. The CDR3 region is CASSLSGTGGARWIYEQFF. For the CDR3, the DNA is TGTGCCAGCAGTTTGTCCGGGACAGGGGGGGCTCGGTGGATCTATGAGCAGTTCTTC.